A single sample gave rise to the 23 T cell receptor beta chains below, sequenced in a study of OX40 agonist ivuxolimab in advanced cancers. Method: immunoSEQ multiplex PCR; TCRdb's copy keeps in-frame clones and lacks some. The table lists about 52,000 clones, around four fifths of them singletons, with about 3.9% in the top ten. Source: CD4+ or CD8+ T cells sorted from blood, taken in a trial of the OX40 agonist ivuxolimab. The receptors come from an adult with an advanced solid tumor such as melanoma, head and neck, liver or kidney cancer.

The chain uses TRBV2 and TRBJ2-3; D is possibly TRBD2 (6 bases). This CDR3 region has 12 residues. Germline V gene lookup returns CDR1 SNHLY and CDR2 FYNNEI. V was pared by 10 bases and J by 4 bases, with 12 bases between. Here the CDR3 reads CAIRRGADTQYF. The CDR3 DNA follows: TGTGCCATTAGGAGGGGCGCAGATACGCAGTATTTT.

The rearrangement joins TRBV6-5 to TRBJ1-3, with D possibly matching TRBD1 (5 bases). CDR3 length: 16 amino acids. Germline loops: CDR1 MNHEY, CDR2 SVGAGI. Trimming took 0 bases from V and 0 from J, leaving 9 bases between them. The CDR3 DNA follows: TGTGCCAGCAGTTACTCCTCGCAGGGCTCTGGAAACACCATATATTTT. The encoded protein is CASSYSSQGSGNTIYF.

The V and J genes are TRBV5-1 and TRBJ1-1; D not resolved. V gave up 0 bases and J gave up 3 bases, with 9 bases separating them. This CDR3 region has 14 residues. From germline, CDR1 is SGHRS and CDR2 YFSETQ. The CDR3 is CASSLVGQDTEAFF. The CDR3 coding sequence is TGCGCCAGCAGCTTGGTTGGCCAGGACACTGAAGCTTTCTTT.

The chain carries TRBV27 and TRBJ2-1; D ambiguous. V was shortened by 5 bases and J by 4 bases, with 9 bases between the two germline ends. Germline CDR1 reads MNHEY; CDR2 reads SMNVEV (reference sequence). The CDR3 contains 13 residues. The CDR3 protein is CASSTLGYNEQFF. The CDR3 DNA is TGTGCCAGCAGTACCCTGGGATACAATGAGCAGTTCTTC.

The J gene is TRBJ2-3, the V gene TRBV6-5; no clear D. CDR1 and CDR2 (germline): MNHEY, SVGAGI. Trimming removed 2 bases at V and 3 bases at J, with 12 bases between. This CDR3 is built from 15 residues. CDR3 DNA: TGTGCCAGCAGTTACGAGACCGTGGGTACAGATACGCAGTATTTT. Translation gives CASSYETVGTDTQYF.

The rearrangement uses TRBV6-5 and TRBJ2-7; the D gene is possibly TRBD1 (6 bases). Germline-derived CDR1 and CDR2 are MNHEY and SVGAGI. This CDR3 has 15 residues. Trimming stripped 5 bases from V and 0 bases from J, with 14 bases between. This CDR3 is CASSVGHQSSYEQYF. CDR3 bases: TGTGCCAGCAGTGTGGGACACCAGAGCTCCTACGAGCAGTACTTC.

The chain employs TRBV6-6 and TRBJ2-2, with D perhaps given as TRBD1 or TRBD2 (5 bases each). The germline V gene has CDR1 MNHNY and CDR2 SVGAGI (reference sequence). The CDR3 is made up of 13 amino acids. V shed 1 base and J shed 7 bases, with 7 bases lying between them. The CDR3: CASSYWGNGELFF. CDR3 DNA sequence: TGTGCCAGCAGTTACTGGGGGAACGGGGAGCTGTTTTTT.

The genes are TRBV2 and TRBJ2-2, with 7 bases identical to TRBD1. Germline V lookup: CDR1 SNHLY, CDR2 FYNNEI. V lost 6 bases, J lost 7 bases, and 11 bases stayed unmatched. CDR3 size: 15 residues. CDR3 sequence (DNA): TGTGCCAGCAGCTGGTTTCAGGGGGAAGTCGGGGAGCTGTTTTTT. Encoded protein: CASSWFQGEVGELFF.

J is TRBJ1-3 and V is TRBV6-5; 8 bases are shared with TRBD1. V was clipped by 5 bases and J by 4 bases; unmatched bases: 4. The CDR3 is 14 residues long. Germline-derived CDR1 and CDR2 are MNHEY and SVGAGI. The CDR3 region is CASSPTGVGNTIYF. CDR3 bases: TGTGCCAGCAGTCCGACAGGGGTCGGAAACACCATATATTTT.

The gene calls are TRBV5-1 and TRBJ2-7; no clear D gene. CDR3 length: 14 residues. V was cut by 2 bases and J by 3 bases, with 12 bases left in between. The germline CDR1 and CDR2 sequences are SGHRS and YFSETQ. CDR3: CASSLIANSYEQYF. In DNA, the CDR3 is TGCGCCAGCAGCTTAATCGCTAACAGCTACGAGCAGTACTTC.

V gene TRBV28 combines with J gene TRBJ1-1, with unresolved D. Germline lookup yields CDR1 MDHEN and CDR2 SYDVKM. V dropped 4 bases and J dropped 0 bases, with 6 bases sitting between them. CDR3 length: 13 residues. CDR3 nucleotide sequence: TGTGCCAGCAGTTCCGCGGTGAACACTGAAGCTTTCTTT. Translation: CASSSAVNTEAFF.

Here the CDR3 reads CASSSGPEAFF. The CDR3 nucleotides read TGTGCCAGCTCCTCCGGGCCTGAAGCTTTCTTT. The J gene is TRBJ1-1, the V gene TRBV11-2; D gene ambiguous. Germline loops: CDR1 SGHAT, CDR2 FQNNGV. Trimming shortened V by 8 bases and J by 6 bases, and 10 bases separated the two germline ends. The CDR3 is made up of 11 amino acids.

V and J are TRBV19 and TRBJ1-4; tentatively, D is TRBD1 (6 bases). The CDR3 runs to 16 residues. Trimming removed 4 bases at V and 5 bases at J, with 17 bases between. CDR1 is LNHDA and CDR2 is SQIVND in the germline V gene (reference sequence). CDR3 in DNA: TGTGCCAGTAGTACCCGGGACATCGGACAGAATGAAAAACTGTTTTTT. It yields the protein CASSTRDIGQNEKLFF.

The chain links TRBV6-5 to TRBJ2-7; maybe TRBD1 (6 bases). The last part of the DNA fits TRBJ2-1 better; the J call may be wrong. Germline V gene data show CDR1 as MNHEY and CDR2 as SVGAGI. This CDR3 is 14 amino acids long. The CDR3 reads CASSYSRQDNEQFF. The CDR3 DNA reads TGTGCCAGCAGTTACTCGCGACAGGACAATGAGCAGTTCTTC.

The J gene is TRBJ2-3, the V gene TRBV11-3; unclear D gene. In germline, CDR1 is SGHNT, CDR2 YENEEA. The CDR3 runs 14 residues. V lost 7 bases and J lost 4, with 15 bases in between. Written as DNA, the CDR3 is TGTGCCAGCACCCCGCCAACTGGAGCAGATACGCAGTATTTT. Translating gives CASTPPTGADTQYF.

The rearrangement joins TRBV6-6 to TRBJ2-3, with a possible D match to TRBD2 (7 bases). The CDR3 has 14 amino acids. Germline loops: CDR1 MNHNY, CDR2 SVGAGI (reference sequence). Trimming shortened V by 5 bases and J by 2 bases, and 11 bases separated the two germline ends. In nucleotides, the CDR3 is TGTGCCAGCAGTAGGGGGACTAACACAGATACGCAGTATTTT. Amino acid sequence: CASSRGTNTDTQYF.

This rearrangement joins TRBV5-8 to TRBJ2-5; 9 bases are a match to TRBD1. The V gene's germline CDR1 is SGHTS and CDR2 YDEGEE. V trimming: 3 bases; J trimming: 6 bases; junction bases outside the gene matches: 15. The CDR3 extends over 17 amino acids. CDR3 sequence reads: CASSWGAGTGRTQTQYF. Here the CDR3 DNA reads TGTGCCAGCAGCTGGGGGGCCGGGACAGGGAGGACGCAGACCCAGTACTTC.

This clone was detected once. The chain joins TRBV7-8 to TRBJ2-3; D remains unclear. The CDR3 consists of 13 residues. V lost 1 base to trimming and J lost 3 bases, with 5 bases between them. The germline gives CDR1 SGHVS, CDR2 FQNEAQ. CDR3: CASSLGRTDTQYF. The CDR3 DNA reads TGTGCCAGCAGCTTAGGGAGAACAGATACGCAGTATTTT.

The chain employs TRBV29-1 and TRBJ1-1; TRBD1 matches at 7 bases. J lost 9 bases, V lost 7 bases, and 11 bases had no gene match. Germline assignment: CDR1 SQVTM and CDR2 ANQGSEA. This CDR3 spans 12 amino acids. The CDR3 coding sequence is TGCAGCGGGGGGGACAGCGGTTTGAAAGCTTTCTTT. Protein: CSGGDSGLKAFF.

The rearrangement uses TRBV6-4 and TRBJ2-2; tentatively, D is TRBD1 or TRBD2 (5 bases each). Germline V CDR1 and CDR2: MRHNA, SNTAGT. This CDR3 comprises 14 residues. V dropped 1 base and J dropped 5 bases, with 8 bases sitting between them. The CDR3 spells CASSDWDQTGELFF. CDR3 DNA: TGTGCCAGCAGTGACTGGGACCAAACCGGGGAGCTGTTTTTT.

The chain employs TRBV7-9 and TRBJ1-6, with TRBD1 identical over 7 bases. The CDR3 runs 15 residues. With V trimmed by 10 bases and J by 5 bases, 11 bases remained unmatched. Germline V gives CDR1 SEHNR, CDR2 FQNEAQ (reference sequence). The CDR3 nucleotides read TGTGCCACTTCAGACAGGGCGGGGAATAATTCACCCCTCCACTTT. Protein: CATSDRAGNNSPLHF.

This clone occurred a few times. The chain links TRBV9 to TRBJ2-7; D perhaps matches TRBD1 (6 bases). Trimming pared 0 bases from V and 7 bases from J, leaving 14 bases between. The CDR3 sequence is 14 residues long. Germline CDR1 and CDR2: SGDLS and YYNGEE. The CDR3 is CASSVVGARGEQYF. The CDR3 DNA is TGTGCCAGCAGCGTAGTCGGAGCCAGGGGAGAGCAGTACTTC.

The V and J genes are TRBV5-1 and TRBJ2-3; D may be TRBD1 (5 bases). The ends were cut back, 2 bases at V and 4 bases at J, with 11 bases in the middle. The CDR3 runs 14 residues. Per germline, CDR1 SGHRS and CDR2 YFSETQ. CDR3 residues: CASSLGVYPDTQYF. The CDR3 bases are TGCGCCAGCAGCTTAGGGGTATACCCAGATACGCAGTATTTT.